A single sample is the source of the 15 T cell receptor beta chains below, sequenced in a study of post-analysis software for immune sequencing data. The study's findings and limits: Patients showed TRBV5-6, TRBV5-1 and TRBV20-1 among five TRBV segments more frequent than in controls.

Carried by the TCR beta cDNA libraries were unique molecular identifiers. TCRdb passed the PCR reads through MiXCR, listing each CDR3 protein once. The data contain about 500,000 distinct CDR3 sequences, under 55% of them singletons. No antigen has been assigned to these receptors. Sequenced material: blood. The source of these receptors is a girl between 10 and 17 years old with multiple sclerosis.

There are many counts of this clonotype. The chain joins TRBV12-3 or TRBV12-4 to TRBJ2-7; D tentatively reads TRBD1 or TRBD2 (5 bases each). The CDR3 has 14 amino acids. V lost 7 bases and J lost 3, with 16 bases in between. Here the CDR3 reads CASTTGAANYEQYF. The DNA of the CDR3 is TGTGCCAGCACTACAGGAGCGGCGAACTACGAGCAGTACTTC.

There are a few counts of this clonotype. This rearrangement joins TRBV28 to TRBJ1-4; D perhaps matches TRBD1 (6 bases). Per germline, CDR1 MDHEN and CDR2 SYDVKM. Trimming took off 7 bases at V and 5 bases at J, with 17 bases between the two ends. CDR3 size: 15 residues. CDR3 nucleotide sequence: TGTGCCAGCAAGACCGCAGGGGCCCAAAATGAAAAACTGTTTTTT. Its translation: CASKTAGAQNEKLFF.

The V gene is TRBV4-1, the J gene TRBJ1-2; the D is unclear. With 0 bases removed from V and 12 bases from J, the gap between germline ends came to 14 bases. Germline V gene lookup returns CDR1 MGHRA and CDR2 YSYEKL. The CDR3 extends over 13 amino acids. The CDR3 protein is CASSQDPRGPHTF. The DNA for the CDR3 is TGCGCCAGCAGCCAAGACCCGAGAGGGCCCCACACCTTC.

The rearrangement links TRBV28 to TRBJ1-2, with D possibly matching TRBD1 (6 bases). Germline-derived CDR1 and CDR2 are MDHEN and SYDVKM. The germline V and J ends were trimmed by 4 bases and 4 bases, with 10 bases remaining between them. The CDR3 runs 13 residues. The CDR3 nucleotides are TGTGCCAGCAGTTACAGGGTTAGCTATGGCTACACCTTC. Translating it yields CASSYRVSYGYTF.

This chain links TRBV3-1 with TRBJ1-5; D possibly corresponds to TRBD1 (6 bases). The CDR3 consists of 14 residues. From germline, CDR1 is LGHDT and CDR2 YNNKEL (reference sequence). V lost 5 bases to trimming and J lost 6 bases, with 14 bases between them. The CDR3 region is CASSIGGASQPQHF. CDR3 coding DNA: TGTGCCAGCAGCATCGGGGGGGCGAGTCAGCCCCAGCATTTT.

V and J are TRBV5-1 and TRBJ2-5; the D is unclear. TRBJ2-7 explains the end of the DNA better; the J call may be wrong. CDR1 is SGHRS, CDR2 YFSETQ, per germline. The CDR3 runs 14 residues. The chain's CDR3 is CASSLAPLTYEQYF. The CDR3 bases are TGCGCCAGCAGCTTGGCACCTCTAACCTACGAGCAGTACTTC.

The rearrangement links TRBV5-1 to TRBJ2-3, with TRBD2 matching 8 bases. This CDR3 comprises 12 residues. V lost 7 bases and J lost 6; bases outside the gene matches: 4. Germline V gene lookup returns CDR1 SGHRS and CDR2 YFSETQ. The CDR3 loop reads CASGSGGDTQYF. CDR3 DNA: TGCGCCAGCGGAAGCGGGGGTGATACGCAGTATTTT.

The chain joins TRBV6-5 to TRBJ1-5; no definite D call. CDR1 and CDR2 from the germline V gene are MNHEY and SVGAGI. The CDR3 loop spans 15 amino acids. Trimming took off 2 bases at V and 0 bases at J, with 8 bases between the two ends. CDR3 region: CASSYTGLSNQPQHF. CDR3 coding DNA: TGTGCCAGCAGTTACACGGGTCTTAGCAATCAGCCCCAGCATTTT.

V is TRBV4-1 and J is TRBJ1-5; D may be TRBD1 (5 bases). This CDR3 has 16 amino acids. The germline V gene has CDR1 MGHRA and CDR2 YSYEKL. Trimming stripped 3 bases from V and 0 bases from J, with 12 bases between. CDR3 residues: CASSHPGGGSNQPQHF. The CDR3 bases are TGCGCCAGCAGCCACCCGGGCGGGGGTAGCAATCAGCCCCAGCATTTT.

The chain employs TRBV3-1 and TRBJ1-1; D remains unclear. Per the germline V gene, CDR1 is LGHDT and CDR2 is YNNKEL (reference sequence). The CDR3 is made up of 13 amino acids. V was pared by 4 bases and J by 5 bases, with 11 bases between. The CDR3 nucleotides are TGTGCCAGCAGCCTTGGTTCGGGAACTGAAGCTTTCTTT. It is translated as CASSLGSGTEAFF.

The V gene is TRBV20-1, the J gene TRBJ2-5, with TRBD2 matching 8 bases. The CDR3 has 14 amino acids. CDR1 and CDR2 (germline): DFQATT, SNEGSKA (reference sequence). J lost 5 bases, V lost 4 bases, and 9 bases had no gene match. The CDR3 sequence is CSAIWREVGETQYF. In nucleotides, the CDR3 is TGCAGTGCTATCTGGCGGGAGGTAGGGGAGACCCAGTACTTC.

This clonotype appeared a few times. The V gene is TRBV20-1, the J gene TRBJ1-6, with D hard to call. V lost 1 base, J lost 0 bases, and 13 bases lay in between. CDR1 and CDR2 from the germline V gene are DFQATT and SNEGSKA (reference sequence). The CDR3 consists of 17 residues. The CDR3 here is CSARGPPESSYNSPLHF. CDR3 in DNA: TGCAGTGCTAGAGGACCCCCAGAATCCTCCTATAATTCACCCCTCCACTTT.

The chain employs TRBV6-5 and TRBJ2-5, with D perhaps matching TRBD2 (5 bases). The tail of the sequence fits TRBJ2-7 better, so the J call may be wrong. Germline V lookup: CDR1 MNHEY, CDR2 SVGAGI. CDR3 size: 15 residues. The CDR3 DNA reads TGTGCCAGCAGTTACTCGACCCCGGACTCGCTCGAGCAGTACTTC. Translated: CASSYSTPDSLEQYF.

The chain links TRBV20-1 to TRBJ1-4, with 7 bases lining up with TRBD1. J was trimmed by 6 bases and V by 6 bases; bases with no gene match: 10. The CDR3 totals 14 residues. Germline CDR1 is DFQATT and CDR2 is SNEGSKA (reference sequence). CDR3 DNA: TGCAGTGCCCGCCCAGGGACAGATCATGAAAAACTGTTTTTT. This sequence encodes CSARPGTDHEKLFF.

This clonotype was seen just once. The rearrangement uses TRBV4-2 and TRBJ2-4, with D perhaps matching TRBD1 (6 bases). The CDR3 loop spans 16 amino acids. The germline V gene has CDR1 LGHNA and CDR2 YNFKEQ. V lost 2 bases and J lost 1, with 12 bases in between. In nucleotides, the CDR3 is TGTGCCAGCAGCCAACAGGGGTTATGGGCCAAAAACATTCAGTACTTC. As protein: CASSQQGLWAKNIQYF.